This T cell receptor (beta chain) originates from a study of STAT3 mutations in large granular lymphocyte leukemia. Study conclusions and caveats: Every T-cell large granular lymphocyte leukemia patient had at least one immunodominant TCR beta clonotype.

The ends lost 6 bases at V and 1 base at J; junction bases unmatched: 2. This CDR3 has 13 residues. The germline gives CDR1 MRHNA, CDR2 SNTAGT. The method was immunoSEQ multiplex PCR; TCRdb's version includes in-frame clones alone and lacks a portion of them. The top ten clones hold over 7.5% of a sample with 17,000 or so clones, roughly 81% of them seen once. Note on this clone: What it binds is not known.

What was sequenced was peripheral blood mononuclear cells. The genes are TRBV6-4 and TRBJ1-1; 7 positions agree with TRBD1. The clonotype was recovered from a middle-aged man with T-cell large granular lymphocyte leukemia. Some clones in this sample may be carry-over from other donors' samples. The CDR3 here is CASSRTGNTEAFF. CDR3 nucleotides: TGTGCCAGCAGCAGGACAGGGAACACTGAAGCTTTCTTT.